Listed here are 7 T cell receptor beta chains from one sample, sequenced in a study of tumor-infiltrating lymphocytes in primary liver carcinoma (TCRdb year 2017). Instrument on record: Illumina HiSeq 2500. A constant-region primer and ProtoScript II reverse transcriptase were used to reverse-transcribe TCRbeta-specific cDNA from 500 ng total RNA. Construction of the TCRbeta libraries relied on three nested rounds of multiplex PCR, following a slightly modified ARM-PCR procedure. The first two PCR rounds used multiplex TRBV1-TRBV30 forward primers with a Cbeta reverse primer, each for about 10 cycles. The public reads were run again by TCRdb, first through fastp at Q25 and then through MiXCR, and only productive beta chains were kept. Each record represents a unique CDR3 protein, reported with the most common genes and DNA among its rows. Present in this sample are 310,000 or so distinct CDR3 sequences, almost 65% of which were seen just once. The ten largest make up roughly 6% of the sample.

TRIzol reagent was used to extract blood RNA from unsorted whole blood, while the DNeasy Blood & Tissue kit provided the germline DNA. Material for sequencing was peripheral blood. The receptors here all came from a man aged 35 to 55 with primary liver carcinoma and hepatitis B virus infection.

In DNA, the CDR3 is TGTGCCAGCAGTGCCAGGACAGGGGCACGAAATCAGCCCCAGCATTTT. This sequence encodes CASSARTGARNQPQHF. This chain connects TRBV6-5 to TRBJ1-5, with 9 bases matching TRBD1. CDR1 is MNHEY, CDR2 SVGAGI, per germline. This CDR3 comprises 16 residues. J gave up 4 bases and V 5 bases, and 9 bases lay outside the gene matches.

This clonotype was detected only once. V usage is TRBV6-5 and J usage is TRBJ2-5; 12 bases match TRBD2. The V gene's germline CDR1 is MNHEY and CDR2 SVGAGI. Trimming cost V 5 bases and J 8 bases; bases outside gene matches: 12. The CDR3 has 16 amino acids. CDR3 in DNA: TGTGCCAGCAGTGACGGACTAGCGGGACATAACGACACCCAGTACTTC. Protein product: CASSDGLAGHNDTQYF.

This clonotype was seen a handful of times. The V gene is TRBV5-3, the J gene TRBJ2-7; D is ambiguous. TRBV5-3 is recorded as an ORF, its role being uncertain. V dropped 3 bases and J dropped 3 bases, with 10 bases sitting between them. CDR3 length: 13 amino acids. The CDR3 region is CARSSRASYEQYF. Written as DNA, the CDR3 is TGTGCCAGAAGCTCTCGGGCAAGCTACGAGCAGTACTTC.

A remark on this clonotype: This may be a read error, as it is one base from a much larger clone. The CDR3 DNA reads TGTGCCATCTTGGGGCTAGCGGGAGGGGATACGCAGTATTTT. It specifies CAILGLAGGDTQYF. The gene calls are TRBV12-3 or TRBV12-4 and TRBJ2-3; 12 bases fit TRBD2. J lost 6 bases, V lost 10 bases, and 8 bases had no gene match. The CDR3 loop spans 14 amino acids.

The CDR3 DNA reads TGTGCCTGGAATCGCGGGAGAGGGGAGACCCAGTACTTC. Translating gives CAWNRGRGETQYF. J is TRBJ2-5 and V is TRBV30; 7 nucleotides agree with TRBD2. CDR1 and CDR2 (germline): GTSNPN, SVGIG (reference sequence). Unmatched junction bases numbered 7, after V lost 4 bases and J lost 5 bases. The CDR3 totals 13 residues.

As to this clonotype: A much larger clone sits a single nucleotide away, making a read error possible. This chain uses TRBV6-6 with TRBJ1-3; D call uncertain. CDR3 length: 11 amino acids. CDR1 MNHNY and CDR2 SVGAGI come from the germline V gene (reference sequence). CDR3: CASSYQNTIHF. As DNA, the CDR3 is TGTGCCAGCAGTTACCAAAACACCATACATTTT.

CDR3 sequence: CASSRHISGPYNEQFF. In DNA form, the CDR3 reads TGTGCCAGCAGCAGACACATTAGCGGGCCTTACAATGAGCAGTTCTTC. The rearrangement joins TRBV11-2 to TRBJ2-1; 7 bases align to TRBD2. The J segment lost 4 bases and the V segment lost 5 bases, leaving 11 bases of the junction unmatched. The V gene's germline CDR1 is SGHAT and CDR2 FQNNGV. The CDR3 loop spans 16 amino acids.